These 7 T cell receptor beta chains originate from one sample sequenced in a study of blood T cell repertoires in COVID-19. This table comes from immunoSEQ multiplex PCR, and its TCRdb copy is limited to in-frame clones, with some not included. The table has more than 300,000 clones, around 86% seen once. The specimen was peripheral blood. Receptors were obtained from a woman aged 45-59 years with acute or convalescent COVID-19.

The V call is TRBV30, the J call TRBJ2-5, with D possibly TRBD2 on 7 matching bases. The germline V and J ends were trimmed by 2 bases and 7 bases, with 17 bases remaining between them. Per germline, CDR1 GTSNPN and CDR2 SVGIG (reference sequence). The CDR3 consists of 14 residues. The CDR3 DNA reads TGTGCCTGGAGTTCGGCGGGAGAGGGGGGGACCCAGTACTTC. Encoded protein: CAWSSAGEGGTQYF.

The chain is built from TRBV5-1 and TRBJ1-2, with TRBD1 matching over 7 bases. The ends lost 2 bases at V and 3 bases at J; junction bases unmatched: 7. Germline CDR1 and CDR2: SGHRS and YFSETQ. The CDR3 is 15 residues long. The CDR3 nucleotides read TGCGCCAGCAGCTTAAGACAGGGAATGGACTATGGCTACACCTTC. Translating gives CASSLRQGMDYGYTF.

The rearrangement uses TRBV10-3 and TRBJ2-3; 15 bases map to TRBD2. CDR1 is ENHRY and CDR2 is SYGVKD in the germline V gene. This CDR3 comprises 15 residues. The trim removed 4 bases at V and 9 bases at J, leaving 5 bases unmatched. The CDR3 DNA follows: TGTGCCATCAGTGTGGGACTAGCGGGAGGAGACACGCAGTATTTT. Translated, it gives CAISVGLAGGDTQYF.

The count of this clone is one. The J gene is TRBJ2-3, the V gene TRBV10-3; TRBD1 matches 8 bases. Per germline, CDR1 ENHRY and CDR2 SYGVKD. The J segment lost 5 bases and the V segment lost 4 bases, leaving 11 bases of the junction unmatched. The CDR3 covers 16 residues. The CDR3: CAISGTRQGARDTQYF. The CDR3 nucleotides are TGTGCCATCAGTGGCACCCGCCAGGGGGCTAGAGATACGCAGTATTTT.

The chain recombines TRBV7-2 with TRBJ1-5; no clear D gene. The CDR3 sequence is 13 residues long. CDR1 and CDR2 (germline): SGHTA, FQGNSA. Trimming removed 4 bases at V and 7 bases at J, with 11 bases between. CDR3 protein: CASSWAPGQPQHF. Here the CDR3 DNA reads TGTGCCAGCAGCTGGGCTCCTGGGCAGCCCCAGCATTTT.

The chain combines TRBV6-1 with TRBJ1-6; 7 bases align to TRBD1. The germline CDR1 and CDR2 sequences are MNHNS and SASEGT. This CDR3 has 16 residues. V lost 4 bases and J lost 6; bases outside the gene matches: 9. CDR3 DNA: TGTGCCAGCAGTGCGACACAGGGACAGCCTAATTCACCCCTCCACTTT. Amino acid sequence: CASSATQGQPNSPLHF.

The chain combines TRBV3-1 (or the pseudogene TRBV3-2) with TRBJ1-3; possible D gene TRBD1, 5 bases. The germline V and J ends were trimmed by 1 base and 0 bases, with 7 bases remaining between them. The germline V gene encodes CDR1 LGHDT and CDR2 YNNKEL (reference sequence). CDR3 length equals 15 residues. The CDR3 here is CASSQGQHSGNTIYF. DNA of the CDR3: TGTGCCAGCAGCCAAGGACAGCACTCTGGAAACACCATATATTTT.